This is a list of T cell receptor beta chains from one sample in a study of vaccination and CD4 T cells after COVID-19. In TCRdb, the PCR reads were re-called with MiXCR into one record per CDR3 protein. The data contain around 20,000 distinct CDR3 sequences, roughly 45% of them seen just once; the ten biggest clones take up 26%. Antigen specificity for these receptors is unknown. This specimen consisted of CD4+ T cells from blood, cultured in vitro, obtained before SARS-CoV-2 vaccination. The receptors here all came from a human donor who had recovered from COVID-19. CDR3s include the opening cysteine and the closing phenylalanine or tryptophan. A D gene is named only where the DNA matches it firmly. A clone size is listed for some rows: how often the clone was seen (once, few, many), or a class if it is expanded.

J gene: TRBJ2-4; clone size: -; D gene: TRBD1; V gene: TRBV6-2/TRBV6-3; CDR3 protein: CASSRGTDQAIQYF; CDR3 DNA: TGTGCCAGCAGTAGAGGGACAGATCAGGCCATTCAGTACTTC
J gene: TRBJ1-6; clone size: few; D gene: -; V gene: TRBV28; CDR3 protein: CASSLLGTPLSSYNSPLHF; CDR3 DNA: TGTGCCAGCAGTTTATTGGGGACACCCCTGAGCTCCTATAATTCACCCCTCCACTTT
J gene: TRBJ1-2; clone size: -; D gene: -; V gene: TRBV5-5; CDR3 protein: CASSLTTGYQAGYTF; CDR3 DNA: TGTGCCAGCAGCTTAACTACAGGGTACCAGGCTGGCTACACCTTC
J gene: TRBJ2-3; clone size: -; D gene: -; V gene: TRBV20-1; CDR3 protein: CSAPAGGKNTQYF; CDR3 DNA: TGCAGTGCCCCGGCTGGCGGGAAAAATACGCAGTATTTT
J gene: TRBJ1-5; clone size: -; D gene: -; V gene: TRBV19; CDR3 protein: CASSIAPSPSMGPQHF; CDR3 DNA: TGTGCCAGTAGTATAGCCCCCAGCCCCTCGATGGGGCCCCAGCATTTT
J gene: TRBJ1-3; clone size: -; D gene: -; V gene: TRBV7-9; CDR3 protein: CASSLVPGNTIYF; CDR3 DNA: TGTGCCAGCAGCTTAGTACCCGGAAACACCATATATTTT
J gene: TRBJ1-1; clone size: -; D gene: -; V gene: TRBV20-1; CDR3 protein: CSASRQLNTEAFF; CDR3 DNA: TGCAGTGCTAGTAGACAGCTGAACACTGAAGCTTTCTTT
J gene: TRBJ1-1; clone size: few; D gene: -; V gene: TRBV27; CDR3 protein: CASSLRQLNTEAFF; CDR3 DNA: TGTGCCAGCAGTTTGCGGCAGTTGAACACTGAAGCTTTCTTT
J gene: TRBJ1-1; clone size: few; D gene: -; V gene: TRBV20-1; CDR3 protein: CSARGGDTEAFF; CDR3 DNA: TGCAGTGCTAGAGGGGGGGACACTGAAGCTTTCTTT
J gene: TRBJ2-7; clone size: -; D gene: TRBD2; V gene: TRBV7-2; CDR3 protein: CASSYIAGAYEQYF; CDR3 DNA: TGTGCCAGCAGCTACATAGCGGGAGCCTACGAGCAGTACTTC
J gene: TRBJ1-2; clone size: -; D gene: -; V gene: TRBV29-1; CDR3 protein: CSVRGPNGYTF; CDR3 DNA: TGCAGCGTCAGGGGACCCAATGGCTACACCTTC
J gene: TRBJ1-4; clone size: once; D gene: -; V gene: TRBV7-2; CDR3 protein: CASGRDGDATNEKLFF; CDR3 DNA: TGTGCCAGCGGCCGGGACGGGGATGCAACTAATGAAAAACTGTTTTTT
J gene: TRBJ2-5; clone size: -; D gene: TRBD1; V gene: TRBV2; CDR3 protein: CATTPRQGAIGETQYF; CDR3 DNA: TGTGCCACCACGCCTCGACAGGGGGCGATCGGAGAGACCCAGTACTTC
J gene: TRBJ1-2; clone size: few; D gene: -; V gene: TRBV6-1; CDR3 protein: CASTLGRERYGYTF; CDR3 DNA: TGTGCCAGCACCTTGGGGAGGGAACGCTATGGCTACACCTTC
J gene: TRBJ1-6; clone size: -; D gene: -; V gene: TRBV20-1; CDR3 protein: CSARVTGDSPLHF; CDR3 DNA: TGCAGTGCTAGAGTTACGGGCGATTCACCCCTCCACTTT
J gene: TRBJ2-3; clone size: -; D gene: -; V gene: TRBV7-2; CDR3 protein: CASSSRAGNTDTQYF; CDR3 DNA: TGTGCCAGCAGCTCTAGAGCGGGTAACACAGATACGCAGTATTTT
J gene: TRBJ2-7; clone size: -; D gene: -; V gene: TRBV11-3; CDR3 protein: CASSLFGDSYEQYF; CDR3 DNA: TGTGCCAGCAGCTTATTCGGGGATAGCTACGAGCAGTACTTC
J gene: TRBJ1-1; clone size: -; D gene: -; V gene: TRBV12-3/TRBV12-4; CDR3 protein: CASAPASNTEAFF; CDR3 DNA: TGTGCCAGCGCCCCGGCCAGTAACACTGAAGCTTTCTTT
J gene: TRBJ2-3; clone size: few; D gene: TRBD2; V gene: TRBV20-1; CDR3 protein: CSARTSATDTQYF; CDR3 DNA: TGCAGTGCTCGGACTAGCGCCACAGATACGCAGTATTTT
J gene: TRBJ2-1; clone size: -; D gene: TRBD1; V gene: TRBV6-2/TRBV6-3; CDR3 protein: CASRPSGGRSYNEQFF; CDR3 DNA: TGTGCCAGCAGACCGTCAGGGGGCAGGTCCTACAATGAGCAGTTCTTC
J gene: TRBJ1-6; clone size: -; D gene: -; V gene: TRBV5-4; CDR3 protein: CASSVDTNSPLHF; CDR3 DNA: TGTGCCAGCAGCGTGGACACAAATTCACCCCTCCACTTT
J gene: TRBJ1-1; clone size: -; D gene: -; V gene: TRBV20-1; CDR3 protein: CSARDSRRVVNTEAFF; CDR3 DNA: TGCAGTGCTAGAGATTCAAGGAGGGTAGTAAACACTGAAGCTTTCTTT
J gene: TRBJ1-6; clone size: once; D gene: -; V gene: TRBV4-2; CDR3 protein: CASSQDRGRGDSPLHF; CDR3 DNA: TGTGCCAGCAGCCAAGATAGGGGCAGGGGCGATTCACCCCTCCACTTT
J gene: TRBJ2-5; clone size: once; D gene: -; V gene: TRBV6-2/TRBV6-3; CDR3 protein: CASSGRETQYF; CDR3 DNA: TGTGCCAGCAGCGGGAGAGAGACCCAGTACTTC
J gene: TRBJ1-4; clone size: -; D gene: -; V gene: TRBV20-1; CDR3 protein: CSASEPANREKLFF; CDR3 DNA: TGCAGTGCTAGTGAGCCCGCCAACCGGGAAAAACTGTTTTTT
J gene: TRBJ1-5; clone size: -; D gene: -; V gene: TRBV7-9; CDR3 protein: CASSLETTNQPQHF; CDR3 DNA: TGTGCCAGCAGCTTAGAAACGACAAATCAGCCCCAGCATTTT
J gene: TRBJ2-4; clone size: few; D gene: TRBD1; V gene: TRBV20-1; CDR3 protein: CSAEPGQGSDIQYF; CDR3 DNA: TGCAGTGCTGAACCGGGACAGGGTAGTGACATTCAGTACTTC
J gene: TRBJ2-3; clone size: few; D gene: -; V gene: TRBV7-2; CDR3 protein: CASMGHLPTDTQYF; CDR3 DNA: TGTGCCTCCATGGGGCACTTGCCGACAGATACGCAGTATTTT
J gene: TRBJ1-1; clone size: -; D gene: -; V gene: TRBV6-1; CDR3 protein: CASRAPVPGHTNTEAFF; CDR3 DNA: TGTGCCAGCAGAGCACCGGTACCGGGACATACCAACACTGAAGCTTTCTTT
J gene: TRBJ2-5; clone size: -; D gene: TRBD1; V gene: TRBV7-8; CDR3 protein: CASSSGQGRQETQYF; CDR3 DNA: TGTGCCAGCAGCTCCGGACAGGGGCGACAAGAGACCCAGTACTTC
J gene: TRBJ1-3; clone size: -; D gene: -; V gene: TRBV19; CDR3 protein: CASRKETALGNTIYF; CDR3 DNA: TGTGCCAGTAGGAAAGAGACAGCCCTTGGAAACACCATATATTTT
J gene: TRBJ2-7; clone size: -; D gene: -; V gene: TRBV20-1; CDR3 protein: CSANLGSGPYEQYF; CDR3 DNA: TGCAGTGCTAATCTAGGAAGCGGACCTTACGAGCAGTACTTC
J gene: TRBJ1-2; clone size: -; D gene: TRBD1; V gene: TRBV6-1; CDR3 protein: CASSPQQGSYGYTF; CDR3 DNA: TGTGCCAGCAGTCCTCAACAGGGGAGCTATGGCTACACCTTC
J gene: TRBJ2-3; clone size: -; D gene: -; V gene: TRBV7-2; CDR3 protein: CASSPEGRGLDTQYF; CDR3 DNA: TGTGCCAGCAGCCCAGAGGGACGGGGATTAGATACGCAGTATTTT
J gene: TRBJ2-1; clone size: -; D gene: -; V gene: TRBV27; CDR3 protein: CASSLRSSYNEQFF; CDR3 DNA: TGTGCCAGCAGTTTAAGGAGCTCCTACAATGAGCAGTTCTTC
J gene: TRBJ1-1; clone size: -; D gene: -; V gene: TRBV5-4; CDR3 protein: CASSPGGLANTEAFF; CDR3 DNA: TGTGCCAGCAGCCCGGGGGGACTGGCGAACACTGAAGCTTTCTTT
J gene: TRBJ1-2; clone size: -; D gene: -; V gene: TRBV6-5; CDR3 protein: CASSYSGPSRGYTF; CDR3 DNA: TGTGCCAGCAGTTACTCCGGACCTAGCAGAGGCTACACCTTC
J gene: TRBJ1-1; clone size: -; D gene: TRBD1; V gene: TRBV6-1; CDR3 protein: CASRTEGAREDTEAFF; CDR3 DNA: TGTGCCAGCAGAACTGAGGGGGCGCGGGAGGACACTGAAGCTTTCTTT
J gene: TRBJ1-1; clone size: -; D gene: -; V gene: TRBV19; CDR3 protein: CASRMTENTEAFF; CDR3 DNA: TGTGCCAGTAGGATGACAGAGAACACTGAAGCTTTCTTT
J gene: TRBJ1-1; clone size: -; D gene: -; V gene: TRBV6-1; CDR3 protein: CASSEARGTKAFF; CDR3 DNA: TGTGCCAGCAGTGAAGCCAGGGGCACAAAAGCTTTCTTT
J gene: TRBJ2-3; clone size: -; D gene: -; V gene: TRBV7-8; CDR3 protein: CASSLVSGGDTDTQYF; CDR3 DNA: TGTGCCAGCAGCTTAGTTTCCGGCGGAGACACAGATACGCAGTATTTT
J gene: TRBJ2-1; clone size: -; D gene: -; V gene: TRBV7-2; CDR3 protein: CASSLGVPGSPYNEQFF; CDR3 DNA: TGTGCCAGCAGCTTAGGAGTTCCGGGGTCCCCCTACAATGAGCAGTTCTTC
J gene: TRBJ1-2; clone size: -; D gene: TRBD1; V gene: TRBV7-8; CDR3 protein: CASSTDRDYGYTF; CDR3 DNA: TGTGCCAGCAGCACGGACAGGGACTATGGCTACACCTTC
J gene: TRBJ2-5; clone size: -; D gene: TRBD1; V gene: TRBV27; CDR3 protein: CASSIGTGGRQTQYF; CDR3 DNA: TGTGCCAGCAGTATCGGGACAGGGGGCCGTCAGACCCAGTACTTC
J gene: TRBJ1-2; clone size: -; D gene: -; V gene: TRBV4-2; CDR3 protein: CASSQEVEDYGYTF; CDR3 DNA: TGTGCCAGCAGCCAAGAAGTAGAGGATTATGGCTACACCTTC
J gene: TRBJ2-3; clone size: -; D gene: TRBD2; V gene: TRBV7-9; CDR3 protein: CASSLAGTGGSTDTQYF; CDR3 DNA: TGTGCCAGCAGCTTAGCGGGGACGGGAGGAAGCACAGATACGCAGTATTTT
J gene: TRBJ1-2; clone size: -; D gene: -; V gene: TRBV5-6; CDR3 protein: CASSLGSGEAYGYTF; CDR3 DNA: TGTGCCAGCAGCCTAGGATCAGGGGAAGCCTATGGCTACACCTTC
J gene: TRBJ1-6; clone size: few; D gene: -; V gene: TRBV2; CDR3 protein: CAIGAAGTVNSPLHF; CDR3 DNA: TGTGCCATTGGAGCAGCCGGGACGGTGAATTCACCCCTCCACTTT
J gene: TRBJ2-1; clone size: -; D gene: TRBD2; V gene: TRBV6-2/TRBV6-3; CDR3 protein: CASSHFPTSGTGNEQFF; CDR3 DNA: TGTGCCAGCAGCCACTTCCCGACTAGCGGGACGGGTAATGAGCAGTTCTTC
J gene: TRBJ1-5; clone size: -; D gene: -; V gene: TRBV20-1; CDR3 protein: CSARDRLVSNQPQHF; CDR3 DNA: TGCAGTGCTAGAGATCGTCTCGTTAGCAATCAGCCCCAGCATTTT
J gene: TRBJ1-1; clone size: -; D gene: -; V gene: TRBV28; CDR3 protein: CASLPWTSSNTEAFF; CDR3 DNA: TGTGCCAGCCTACCCTGGACGTCCTCGAACACTGAAGCTTTCTTT
J gene: TRBJ2-2; clone size: -; D gene: TRBD2; V gene: TRBV15; CDR3 protein: CATSRDLGGRNTGELFF; CDR3 DNA: TGTGCCACCAGCAGAGATCTCGGCGGGAGGAACACCGGGGAGCTGTTTTTT
J gene: TRBJ2-1; clone size: -; D gene: -; V gene: TRBV27; CDR3 protein: CASGRESTYNEQFF; CDR3 DNA: TGTGCCAGCGGAAGGGAATCAACCTACAATGAGCAGTTCTTC